This T cell receptor beta chain comes out of a study of CD8 T cells in ankylosing spondylitis. The CDR3 covers 13 residues. Trimming removed 3 bases from V and 8 bases from J; junction bases left unmatched: 2. Germline CDR1 reads SGHTA; CDR2 reads FQGNSA. Broader study findings: Clones linked with disease were CD8+ and fairly uncommon in the peripheral blood.

This clonotype was detected a few times. Its antigen is unidentified. TCRdb re-analysed the 5' RACE reads in MiXCR, keeping a single row per CDR3 protein. The sample records 250,000 to 350,000 distinct CDR3 sequences, about 20% being singletons. This TCR derives from a female donor with ankylosing spondylitis or in good health (not recorded which). The material sequenced was blood, either unsorted or a sorted T cell fraction (not recorded which). The V call is TRBV7-2, the J call TRBJ2-1, with 9 nucleotides matching TRBD2. The CDR3 DNA is TGTGCCAGCAGCTTTAGCGGGAGCTATGAGCAGTTCTTC. Translation gives CASSFSGSYEQFF.